This entry describes one T cell receptor (beta chain). A single record per CDR3 protein comes from TCRdb applying MiXCR to the 5' RACE reads. This sample has about 430,000 distinct CDR3 sequences, with 24% found just once. This record belongs to a study of T-cell memory formation after mild COVID-19. This CDR3 contains 14 residues. The V gene lost 3 bases and the J gene lost 2 bases, with 11 bases spanning the gap. CDR1 and CDR2 (germline): SGHNT, YYREEE (reference sequence). The gene calls are TRBV5-4 and TRBJ1-2, with TRBD1 as a possible D gene (5 bases). The TCR sequence derives from an adult woman who had mild COVID-19 (a few samples of this study predate the infection). Cell type and time point are not known. The material sequenced was PBMCs or a T cell subset sorted from them (not recorded which). The chain's CDR3 is CASSSSGGNYGYTF. CDR3 nucleotides: TGTGCCAGCAGCTCGAGTGGGGGAAACTATGGCTACACCTTC.